Each of the 9 T cell receptor beta chains below was sequenced from the same sample in a study of long-term antiretroviral therapy in people with HIV. At survey level, the immunoSEQ assay was run in its v3.0 version. Clones were sequenced by immunoSEQ multiplex PCR, and TCRdb holds only the in-frame ones, with some missing. The sample consists of 20,000 to 25,000 clones, approximately 92% of them appearing once. The material sequenced was unsorted PBMCs, taken 4.4 years after starting antiretroviral therapy. These receptors were obtained from a woman aged 50 to 65 with HIV.

The V gene is TRBV7-8, the J gene TRBJ1-1; D is undetermined. The CDR3 contains 15 residues. Trimming removed 2 bases at V and 4 bases at J, with 14 bases between. The germline gives CDR1 SGHVS, CDR2 FQNEAQ. The CDR3 spells CASSLPREGSTEAFF. The DNA of the CDR3 is TGTGCCAGCAGCTTACCCCGGGAGGGATCCACTGAAGCTTTCTTT. The entire variable domain, with the rest obtained from reference TRBV7-8 and TRBJ1-1, is as follows: GAGVSQSPRYKVAKRGQDVALRCDPISGHVSLFWYQQALGQGPEFLTYFQNEAQLDKSGLPSDRFFAERPEGSVSTLKIQRTQQEDSAVYLCASSLPREGSTEAFFGQGTRLTVV.

A note on this clone: The junction shows a germline mismatch at one end, possibly a read error. The same CDR3 is also encoded by other DNA sequences in this sample. The chain links TRBV2 to TRBJ2-7; tentatively, D is TRBD2 (6 bases). CDR1 is SNHLY, CDR2 FYNNEI, per germline. The CDR3 covers 13 residues. Here the CDR3 reads CASTGGATYEQYF. In DNA, the CDR3 is TGTGCCAGCACCGGCGGGGCCACCTACGAGCAATACTTC.

This sequence joins TRBV2 and TRBJ2-1, with 8 nucleotides matching TRBD2. After removal of 5 bases from V and 8 bases from J, the junction contained 8 bases not matched to a gene. The CDR3 sequence is 14 residues long. Germline V gene sequence: CDR1 SNHLY, CDR2 FYNNEI. This CDR3 is CASSPLAGGDEQFF. In nucleotides, the CDR3 is TGTGCCAGCAGTCCCTTGGCGGGGGGCGATGAGCAGTTCTTC.

The J gene is TRBJ2-7, the V gene TRBV7-9; D call uncertain. V was cut by 2 bases and J by 2 bases, with 10 bases left in between. The CDR3 has 14 residues. The germline gives CDR1 SEHNR, CDR2 FQNEAQ (reference sequence). Here the CDR3 DNA reads TGTGCCAGCAGCTTAATAGTCGGACCCTACGAGCAGTACTTC. This sequence encodes CASSLIVGPYEQYF. Full variable domain (missing parts from reference TRBV7-9 and TRBJ2-7): DTGVSQNPRHKITKRGQNVTFRCDPISEHNRLYWYRQTLGQGPEFLTYFQNEAQLEKSRLLSDRFSAERPKGSFSTLEIQRTEQGDSAMYLCASSLIVGPYEQYFGPGTRLTVT.

The chain is built from TRBV5-1 and TRBJ2-7; D not resolved. V was trimmed by 5 bases and J by 0 bases, leaving 9 bases between them. Germline V CDR1 and CDR2: SGHRS, YFSETQ. The CDR3 consists of 13 residues. CDR3 sequence (DNA): TGCGCCAGCAGGCCCGACGGCTCCTACGAGCAGTACTTC. This translates into CASRPDGSYEQYF. The entire variable domain, with the rest obtained from reference TRBV5-1 and TRBJ2-7, is as follows: KAGVTQTPRYLIKTRGQQVTLSCSPISGHRSVSWYQQTPGQGLQFLFEYFSETQRNKGNFPGRFSGRQFSNSRSEMNVSTLELGDSALYLCASRPDGSYEQYFGPGTRLTVT.

The chain couples TRBV7-2 to TRBJ1-6; TRBD1 matches at 7 bases. With 1 base clipped from V and 8 bases from J, the junction kept 2 bases outside the gene matches. Germline V gene lookup returns CDR1 SGHTA and CDR2 FQGNSA. This CDR3 spans 14 amino acids. Written as DNA, the CDR3 is TGTGCCAGCAGCTTAGAGGGGGCATATTCACCCCTCCACTTT. It encodes CASSLEGAYSPLHF.

The genes are TRBV4-3 and TRBJ1-1; the D gene is possibly TRBD1 (5 bases). V was pared by 0 bases and J by 7 bases, with 15 bases between. This CDR3 is built from 15 residues. Germline lookup yields CDR1 LGHNA and CDR2 YSLEER. The CDR3 bases are TGCGCCAGCAGCCAAGAAGAGGAGGGACTTTTTGAAGCTTTCTTT. This gives the protein CASSQEEEGLFEAFF.

This chain uses TRBV19 with TRBJ2-7; no clear D. CDR1 and CDR2 (germline): LNHDA, SQIVND (reference sequence). The ends were cut back, 5 bases at V and 2 bases at J, with 7 bases in the middle. There are 12 residues in the CDR3. CDR3 loop: CASSQVTYEQYF. In DNA form, the CDR3 reads TGTGCCAGTAGTCAGGTGACCTACGAGCAGTACTTC.

The chain employs TRBV28 and TRBJ1-5; 7 nucleotides match TRBD1. The CDR3 is 15 amino acids. CDR1 is MDHEN and CDR2 is SYDVKM in the germline V gene. Trimming at V came to 3 bases and at J to 0 bases, leaving 2 bases not matched to a gene. The CDR3 here is CASSFDRVSNQPQHF. CDR3 DNA sequence: TGTGCCAGCAGTTTTGACAGGGTTAGCAATCAGCCCCAGCATTTT. Together with reference TRBV28 and TRBJ1-5, the CDR3 gives the full variable domain: DVKVTQSSRYLVKRTGEKVFLECVQDMDHENMFWYRQDPGLGLRLIYFSYDVKMKEKGDIPEGYSVSREKKERFSLILESASTNQTSMYLCASSFDRVSNQPQHFGDGTRLSIL.